These 24 T cell receptor beta chains share one sample of origin, sequenced in a study of shared clonotypes between healthy human individuals. The data were produced by immunoSEQ multiplex PCR, yet TCRdb's version contains in-frame clones alone and is incomplete. The data contain over a million clones, roughly 98.5% of them singletons. The sample consisted of naive CD4+ T cells sorted from blood. This sample's subset: CD45RA+ positively selected. Receptors originate from a man aged 30-40 years in good health.

This rearrangement joins TRBV18 to TRBJ2-3, with 9 positions matching TRBD1. In germline, CDR1 is KGHSH, CDR2 LQKENI. Unmatched junction bases numbered 16, after V lost 3 bases and J lost 9 bases. The CDR3 consists of 17 residues. CDR3 in amino acids: CASSPRGQGAPLSTQYF. DNA for the CDR3: TGTGCCAGCTCACCCAGGGGACAGGGTGCCCCCTTGTCCACGCAGTATTTT.

The V gene is TRBV7-9, the J gene TRBJ1-2, with D uncertain. Trimming removed 5 bases at V and 5 bases at J, with 21 bases between. The CDR3 extends over 16 amino acids. Germline loops: CDR1 SEHNR, CDR2 FQNEAQ (reference sequence). CDR3 in amino acids: CASSLLGGLAEYGYTF. The CDR3 nucleotides read TGTGCCAGCAGCCTTCTTGGAGGCCTCGCAGAATATGGCTACACCTTC.

This clone was seen a single time. Other DNA sequences in the same sample also yield this CDR3. The chain employs TRBV2 and TRBJ2-5; D is undetermined. The V end was cut by 6 bases, the J end by 5 bases, with 7 bases between. The CDR3 is made up of 11 amino acids. Germline loops: CDR1 SNHLY, CDR2 FYNNEI. The CDR3 sequence is CASSEEETQYF. DNA of the CDR3: TGTGCCAGCAGCGAGGAGGAGACCCAGTACTTC. The whole variable domain, remainder taken from reference TRBV2 and TRBJ2-5, is EPEVTQTPSHQVTQMGQEVILRCVPISNHLYFYWYRQILGQKVEFLVSFYNNEISEKSEIFDDQFSVERPDGSNFTLKIRSTKLEDSAMYFCASSEEETQYFGPGTRLLVL.

The chain uses TRBV19 and TRBJ2-7; 11 nucleotides agree with TRBD2. CDR1 and CDR2 (germline): LNHDA, SQIVND (reference sequence). J gave up 0 bases and V 4 bases, and 5 bases lay outside the gene matches. The CDR3 has 16 residues. Here the CDR3 DNA reads TGTGCCAGTAGTACGAGGACTAGCGGGCCCTCCTACGAGCAGTACTTC. Its protein is CASSTRTSGPSYEQYF.

The chain joins TRBV18 to TRBJ1-4; D not resolved. The germline CDR1 and CDR2 sequences are KGHSH and LQKENI. Trimming shortened V by 0 bases and J by 3 bases, and 5 bases separated the two germline ends. There are 14 residues in the CDR3. The CDR3 DNA reads TGTGCCAGCTCACCACCGCCGTCTAATGAAAAACTGTTTTTT. This translates into CASSPPPSNEKLFF.

Notes on this clone: This sample includes further DNA sequences coding for the same CDR3. The chain couples TRBV11-3 to TRBJ2-2, with unresolved D. Germline V gene lookup returns CDR1 SGHNT and CDR2 YENEEA. V was pared by 2 bases and J by 6 bases, with 1 base between. The CDR3 contains 11 residues. CDR3 DNA: TGTGCCAGCAGCTTATCCGGGGAGCTGTTTTTT. Protein sequence: CASSLSGELFF. Supplemented by reference TRBV11-3 and TRBJ2-2, the full variable domain reads EAGVVQSPRYKIIEKKQPVAFWCNPISGHNTLYWYLQNLGQGPELLIRYENEEAVDDSQLPKDRFSAERLKGVDSTLKIQPAELGDSAVYLCASSLSGELFFGEGSRLTVL.

Details on this clone: Different DNA sequences within this sample yield the same CDR3. The chain links TRBV18 to TRBJ1-4; no firm D call. CDR1 and CDR2 from the germline V gene are KGHSH and LQKENI. V lost 1 base and J 1 base, leaving 4 bases between the germline ends. CDR3 size: 14 residues. This chain's CDR3 is CASSPRGTNEKLFF. The CDR3 DNA reads TGTGCCAGCTCACCACGGGGAACTAATGAAAAACTGTTTTTT.

CDR3 coding DNA: TGTGCCAGCAGCGCTGCTCTCAGAGGGGGCACGTACCAAGAGACCCAGTACTTC. It yields the protein CASSAALRGGTYQETQYF. The V and J genes are TRBV9 and TRBJ2-5, with TRBD1 matching over 7 bases. The CDR3 runs 18 residues. Losses at the gene ends were 3 bases for V and 0 bases for J; bases not matched to a gene: 14. CDR1 is SGDLS and CDR2 is YYNGEE in the germline V gene. The full variable domain, completed using reference TRBV9 and TRBJ2-5, is DSGVTQTPKHLITATGQRVTLRCSPRSGDLSVYWYQQSLDQGLQFLIQYYNGEERAKGNILERFSAQQFPDLHSELNLSSLELGDSALYFCASSAALRGGTYQETQYFGPGTRLLVL.

The chain has TRBV10-3 and TRBJ2-1; 12 bases map to TRBD1. The CDR3 contains 15 residues. V shed 6 bases, J shed 9 bases, and the junction held 9 bases outside the gene matches. CDR1 and CDR2 (germline): ENHRY, SYGVKD. In DNA form, the CDR3 reads TGTGCCATCAGCCGGGACAGGGGGCTGTGGGGTGAGCAGTTCTTC. It specifies CAISRDRGLWGEQFF.

The chain has TRBV7-2 and TRBJ1-1; 9 bases line up with TRBD1. This CDR3 is built from 15 residues. V lost 4 bases and J lost 5; bases outside the gene matches: 8. The germline V gene has CDR1 SGHTA and CDR2 FQGNSA. CDR3 sequence reads: CASSSGTGTGTEAFF. For the CDR3, the DNA is TGTGCCAGCAGCTCCGGGACAGGGACTGGGACTGAAGCTTTCTTT. The full variable domain, rest sourced from reference TRBV7-2 and TRBJ1-1, is GAGVSQSPSNKVTEKGKDVELRCDPISGHTALYWYRQSLGQGLEFLIYFQGNSAPDKSGLPSDRFSAERTGGSVSTLTIQRTQQEDSAVYLCASSSGTGTGTEAFFGQGTRLTVV.

A remark on this clone: The identical CDR3 is also encoded by other nucleotide sequences in the sample. This chain links TRBV18 with TRBJ1-2; D remains ambiguous. V lost 4 bases to trimming and J lost 2 bases, with 8 bases between them. Germline CDR1 reads KGHSH; CDR2 reads LQKENI. The CDR3 runs to 13 residues. CDR3 residues: CASSLDGNYGYTF. The CDR3 DNA reads as TGTGCCAGCTCACTGGACGGAAACTATGGCTACACCTTC.

As concerns this clone: The same CDR3 is also encoded by other DNA sequences in this sample. The chain links TRBV9 to TRBJ2-7, with unresolved D. The CDR3 sequence is 13 residues long. Germline CDR1 reads SGDLS; CDR2 reads YYNGEE. V lost 0 bases and J 4 bases, leaving 8 bases between the germline ends. The CDR3 bases are TGTGCCAGCAGCGTAGGGGTGGCGTACGAGCAGTACTTC. It specifies CASSVGVAYEQYF.

This chain uses TRBV19 with TRBJ1-4; D remains unclear. Per germline, CDR1 LNHDA and CDR2 SQIVND (reference sequence). This CDR3 is built from 12 residues. The V and J ends lost 4 bases and 10 bases respectively, with 10 bases between them. This CDR3 is CASSTLGGKLFF. The CDR3 DNA reads TGTGCCAGTAGTACCCTCGGTGGAAAACTGTTTTTT.

To note about this clone: The same CDR3 can be traced to other DNA sequences in this sample. The chain employs TRBV9 and TRBJ2-1; D is possibly TRBD2 (6 bases). Deletions cut 4 bases from V and 0 bases from J, with 8 bases between. The CDR3 totals 14 residues. Germline loops: CDR1 SGDLS, CDR2 YYNGEE. CDR3 coding DNA: TGTGCCAGCAGCATTAGCGGCTCCTACAATGAGCAGTTCTTC. Protein: CASSISGSYNEQFF.

The chain uses TRBV13 and TRBJ2-7; 9 bases align to TRBD2. The V gene's germline CDR1 is PRHDT and CDR2 FYEKMQ (reference sequence). The CDR3 length is 17 residues. The V segment lost 3 bases and the J segment 6 bases; nucleotides outside the gene matches: 15. The CDR3 spells CASSFTRGRAVVGEQYF. In nucleotides, the CDR3 is TGTGCCAGCAGCTTTACTCGCGGGAGGGCCGTAGTTGGCGAGCAGTACTTC. Variable domain in full (rest from reference TRBV13 and TRBJ2-7): AAGVIQSPRHLIKEKRETATLKCYPIPRHDTVYWYQQGPGQDPQFLISFYEKMQSDKGSIPDRFSAQQFSDYHSELNMSSLELGDSALYFCASSFTRGRAVVGEQYFGPGTRLTVT.

This clone has only one observation. This chain links TRBV6-6 with TRBJ1-1; D is unresolved. V was shortened by 5 bases and J by 1 base, with 8 bases between the two germline ends. The CDR3 totals 13 residues. Looked up from germline, CDR1 is MNHNY and CDR2 is SVGAGI (reference sequence). The CDR3 region has the DNA TGTGCCAGCAGTCAGAGAGGGAACACTGAAGCTTTCTTT. Its protein is CASSQRGNTEAFF.

The chain has TRBV7-9 and TRBJ1-2, with 7 bases identical to TRBD1. In germline, CDR1 is SEHNR, CDR2 FQNEAQ (reference sequence). J gave up 2 bases and V 5 bases, and 11 bases lay outside the gene matches. This CDR3 spans 16 amino acids. The CDR3, as DNA: TGTGCCAGCAGCCCTTGGGACAGAATCACCAACTATGGCTACACCTTC. Encoded protein: CASSPWDRITNYGYTF.

V is TRBV29-1 and J is TRBJ1-3; no clear D. The CDR3 is made up of 12 amino acids. Trimming took 1 base from V and 7 from J, leaving 8 bases between them. The germline gives CDR1 SQVTM, CDR2 ANQGSEA. The CDR3 here is CSVEAPPNTIYF. The CDR3 region has the DNA TGCAGCGTTGAAGCCCCCCCGAACACCATATATTTT.

This rearrangement joins TRBV9 to TRBJ2-2; either TRBD1 or TRBD2 may supply D (5 bases each). The V end lost 0 bases, the J end lost 5 bases, and 11 bases lay between the germline ends. The germline V gene has CDR1 SGDLS and CDR2 YYNGEE. The CDR3 has 15 residues. CDR3 residues: CASSVGQGVTGELFF. The DNA of the CDR3 is TGTGCCAGCAGCGTAGGGCAGGGAGTAACCGGGGAGCTGTTTTTT. Full variable domain (rest looked up from reference TRBV9 and TRBJ2-2): DSGVTQTPKHLITATGQRVTLRCSPRSGDLSVYWYQQSLDQGLQFLIQYYNGEERAKGNILERFSAQQFPDLHSELNLSSLELGDSALYFCASSVGQGVTGELFFGEGSRLTVL.

The chain couples TRBV18 to TRBJ2-3, with D maybe TRBD2 (6 bases). CDR1 and CDR2 from the germline V gene are KGHSH and LQKENI. The CDR3 length is 16 residues. Trimming removed 4 bases at V and 0 bases at J, with 14 bases between. The CDR3 spells CASSRSGSGSTDTQYF. The CDR3 coding sequence is TGTGCCAGCTCACGGAGTGGTAGCGGAAGCACAGATACGCAGTATTTT.

The chain couples TRBV10-3 to TRBJ2-7; 7 nucleotides agree with TRBD1. The germline gives CDR1 ENHRY, CDR2 SYGVKD. The V gene end was trimmed by 9 bases and the J gene end by 5 bases; junction bases not matched to a gene: 7. The CDR3 consists of 12 residues. The CDR3 reads CAIRQGGHEQYF. For the CDR3, the DNA is TGTGCCATTCGACAAGGGGGCCACGAGCAGTACTTC.

The V call is TRBV14, the J call TRBJ2-7, with D perhaps TRBD1 (6 bases). Germline loops: CDR1 SGHDN, CDR2 FVKESK. The V end lost 0 bases, the J end lost 4 bases, and 13 bases lay between the germline ends. The CDR3 runs to 15 residues. CDR3 nucleotide sequence: TGTGCCAGCAGCCAAGATCCCGGACAGCCATACGAGCAGTACTTC. Translated: CASSQDPGQPYEQYF.

This clone was counted once. This specimen includes other DNA sequences encoding the same CDR3. The chain links TRBV18 to TRBJ2-7; D ambiguous. This CDR3 contains 12 residues. Trimming pared 1 base from V and 2 bases from J, leaving 3 bases between. Germline V gene sequence: CDR1 KGHSH, CDR2 LQKENI. The CDR3 DNA is TGTGCCAGCTCACCACTCGCCTACGAGCAGTACTTC. Its translation: CASSPLAYEQYF.

The chain couples TRBV20-1 to TRBJ2-5; D is unresolved. Germline CDR1 is DFQATT and CDR2 is SNEGSKA (reference sequence). V lost 0 bases and J 7 bases, leaving 6 bases between the germline ends. CDR3 length equals 11 residues. The CDR3 here is CSARDILTQYF. For the CDR3, the DNA is TGCAGTGCTAGAGATATCCTGACCCAGTACTTC.